These 30 T cell receptor beta chains were sequenced from one sample in a study of cytomegalovirus exposure and HLA in healthy donors (dated by TCRdb to the late 2010s). Receptors were amplified or captured by the immunoSEQ multiplex PCR assay. A mixture of 60 forward primers for TCR Vbeta segments and 13 reverse primers for TCR Jbeta segments was used in the multiplex PCR. What TCRdb holds here is the immuneACCESS table cut down to in-frame rearrangements. Part of the clones is not present; checked against another copy, under half of the missing clones reflect an unresolved V gene, and the others are unexplained. The sample profile shows around 67,000 clones; roughly 69% of them were found once. The ten largest account for about 2.9% of the sample. Sequencing was carried out using PBMCs. The receptors come from a woman in her forties or fifties in good health and CMV-seronegative.

The chain combines TRBV27 with TRBJ1-1, with D tentatively TRBD1 (6 bases). This CDR3 region has 15 residues. The V gene lost 6 bases and the J gene lost 1 base, with 15 bases spanning the gap. Per germline, CDR1 MNHEY and CDR2 SMNVEV (reference sequence). The CDR3 reads CASSPRQARNTEAFF. The CDR3 nucleotides read TGTGCCAGCAGCCCTAGACAGGCGAGGAACACTGAAGCTTTCTTT.

The chain couples TRBV7-2 to TRBJ2-3; D is undetermined. V was pared by 2 bases and J by 3 bases, with 9 bases between. This CDR3 contains 14 residues. CDR1 and CDR2 (germline): SGHTA, FQGNSA. CDR3 bases: TGTGCCAGCAGCTTAAACCCCCTAACAGATACGCAGTATTTT. Protein: CASSLNPLTDTQYF.

The CDR3 DNA reads as TGTGCCAGCAGGGAAACAGGTGTTTACGAGCAGTACTTC. Protein: CASRETGVYEQYF. This chain links TRBV4-2 with TRBJ2-7; maybe TRBD1 (5 bases). The CDR3 loop spans 13 amino acids. The V end lost 6 bases, the J end lost 4 bases, and 13 bases lay between the germline ends. Germline CDR1 and CDR2: LGHNA and YNFKEQ.

The chain employs TRBV27 and TRBJ2-1; a weak D match, TRBD1 (6 bases). With 4 bases removed from V and 0 bases from J, the gap between germline ends came to 16 bases. The CDR3 has 17 amino acids. Germline CDR1 MNHEY, CDR2 SMNVEV (reference sequence). As DNA, the CDR3 is TGTGCCAGCAGTTCCCCTCTACAGGGAGCCTCCTACAATGAGCAGTTCTTC. It specifies CASSSPLQGASYNEQFF.

V usage is TRBV5-8 and J usage is TRBJ2-1, with 12 bases identical to TRBD2. Trimming cost V 9 bases and J 8 bases; bases outside gene matches: 15. CDR3 size: 16 residues. The germline CDR1 and CDR2 sequences are SGHTS and YDEGEE. The CDR3 coding sequence is TGTGCCAACCAACAGGGGGCTAGCGGGAGGGCGGATGAGCAGTTCTTC. Its protein product is CANQQGASGRADEQFF.

V usage is TRBV27 and J usage is TRBJ1-1; tentatively, D is TRBD1 (6 bases). Between the trimmed V and J ends, which lost 6 bases and 1 base, there was a span of 9 bases. The germline CDR1 and CDR2 sequences are MNHEY and SMNVEV (reference sequence). The CDR3 runs to 13 residues. The CDR3 nucleotides read TGTGCCAGCAGACCGGACAGGAACACTGAAGCTTTCTTT. Protein: CASRPDRNTEAFF.

V and J are TRBV5-8 and TRBJ1-2; 8 bases align to TRBD1. This CDR3 has 15 amino acids. Trimming took 1 base from V and 8 from J; bases not matched to a gene: 10. Germline CDR1 and CDR2: SGHTS and YDEGEE. The CDR3 sequence: CASSLRAGGLAGYTF. DNA for the CDR3: TGTGCCAGCAGCTTGCGCGCAGGGGGCCTAGCCGGCTACACCTTC.

The V gene is TRBV5-6, the J gene TRBJ2-5, with 9 bases identical to TRBD1. With V trimmed by 4 bases and J by 4 bases, 11 bases remained unmatched. There are 16 residues in the CDR3. The germline gives CDR1 SGHDT, CDR2 YYEEEE. The CDR3 protein is CASSRVPGQGRETQYF. The CDR3 DNA sequence: TGTGCCAGCAGCAGAGTACCGGGACAGGGTAGAGAGACCCAGTACTTC.

V and J are TRBV5-8 and TRBJ2-2; TRBD2 agrees at 15 bases. The CDR3 consists of 18 residues. V shed 4 bases, J shed 3 bases, and the junction held 7 bases outside the gene matches. Germline CDR1 SGHTS, CDR2 YDEGEE. The CDR3 loop is CASSHTGLAGGDTGELFF. CDR3 nucleotides: TGTGCCAGCAGCCACACCGGACTAGCGGGAGGGGACACCGGGGAGCTGTTTTTT. The variable domain in full, with the rest retrieved from reference TRBV5-8 and TRBJ2-2, is EAGVTQSPTHLIKTRGQQATLRCSPISGHTSVYWYQQALGLGLQFLLWYDEGEERNRGNFPPRFSGRQFPNYSSELNVNALELEDSALYLCASSHTGLAGGDTGELFFGEGSRLTVL.

In DNA, the CDR3 is TGTGCCAGCAGCTTGTATGTGACAGGGACTAGCACAGATACGCAGTATTTT. Translated, it gives CASSLYVTGTSTDTQYF. The J gene is TRBJ2-3, the V gene TRBV5-6; D is possibly TRBD1 (7 bases). The ends were cut back, 1 base at V and 0 bases at J, with 15 bases in the middle. The CDR3 is 17 residues long. The germline V gene has CDR1 SGHDT and CDR2 YYEEEE.

V usage is TRBV27 and J usage is TRBJ1-5; D perhaps matches TRBD1 (5 bases). Trimming left V 5 bases short and J 2 bases short, with 19 bases between. This CDR3 comprises 17 residues. Germline CDR1 reads MNHEY; CDR2 reads SMNVEV (reference sequence). The CDR3, as DNA: TGTGCCAGCAGTATCCAAGGGGCCGTCGAAGGCAATCAGCCCCAGCATTTT. Residues: CASSIQGAVEGNQPQHF.

V usage is TRBV28 and J usage is TRBJ2-3; 9 nucleotides match TRBD2. Per germline, CDR1 MDHEN and CDR2 SYDVKM. The CDR3 is 15 amino acids. The J segment lost 3 bases and the V segment lost 4 bases, leaving 5 bases of the junction unmatched. The CDR3 DNA reads as TGTGCCAGCAGTTACTTAGCGGGAGTGACAGATACGCAGTATTTT. Encoded protein: CASSYLAGVTDTQYF. Together with reference TRBV28 and TRBJ2-3, the CDR3 gives the full variable domain: DVKVTQSSRYLVKRTGEKVFLECVQDMDHENMFWYRQDPGLGLRLIYFSYDVKMKEKGDIPEGYSVSREKKERFSLILESASTNQTSMYLCASSYLAGVTDTQYFGPGTRLTVL.

The V call is TRBV6-5, the J call TRBJ1-1, with unresolved D. Trimming shortened V by 5 bases and J by 1 base, and 8 bases separated the two germline ends. The length of the CDR3 is 13 residues. Germline V gene sequence: CDR1 MNHEY, CDR2 SVGAGI. DNA for the CDR3: TGTGCCAGCAGTCGAATTAGGAACACTGAAGCTTTCTTT. Translated, it gives CASSRIRNTEAFF.

The genes are TRBV4-3 and TRBJ2-2; a weak D match, TRBD1 (5 bases). The CDR3 runs to 13 residues. Germline V gene lookup returns CDR1 LGHNA and CDR2 YSLEER. The V end was cut by 1 base, the J end by 6 bases, with 6 bases between. The CDR3 DNA follows: TGCGCCAGCAGCCAAGTAGGGGCCGGGGAGCTGTTTTTT. It yields the protein CASSQVGAGELFF.

This chain uses TRBV7-3 with TRBJ2-7, with 12 bases aligning to TRBD2. CDR1 SGHTA and CDR2 FQGTGA come from the germline V gene. After removal of 4 bases from V and 6 bases from J, the junction contained 4 bases not matched to a gene. This CDR3 contains 14 residues. CDR3 DNA: TGTGCCAGCAGCTCCTTGGGACTAGCGGGCGAGCAGTACTTC. Amino acids: CASSSLGLAGEQYF.

This chain's CDR3 is CASSTSGSYNEQFF. The CDR3 DNA follows: TGTGCCAGCAGCACTAGCGGTTCCTACAATGAGCAGTTCTTC. The V gene is TRBV6-5, the J gene TRBJ2-1; 8 bases are shared with TRBD2. V lost 6 bases to trimming and J lost 1 base; unmatched junction nucleotides: 2. The V gene's germline CDR1 is MNHEY and CDR2 SVGAGI. The CDR3 totals 14 residues.

The count of this clone is one. The V call is TRBV18, the J call TRBJ2-7; D ambiguous. The CDR3 consists of 15 residues. The germline V gene encodes CDR1 KGHSH and CDR2 LQKENI. V was pared by 3 bases and J by 6 bases, with 18 bases between. The CDR3 DNA follows: TGTGCCAGCTCACCGCGAGATGGGCCGACCCGCGAGCAGTACTTC. Protein sequence: CASSPRDGPTREQYF.

The chain employs TRBV9 and TRBJ1-1; TRBD1 aligns across 7 bases. This CDR3 spans 11 amino acids. The germline V gene encodes CDR1 SGDLS and CDR2 YYNGEE. V trimming: 4 bases; J trimming: 10 bases; junction bases outside the gene matches: 4. CDR3 in DNA: TGTGCCAGCAGCCGTGAGGGGGCAGCTTTCTTT. This codes for CASSREGAAFF.

V is TRBV5-6 and J is TRBJ2-7, with a possible D match to TRBD1 (5 bases). V was clipped by 2 bases and J by 3 bases, with 6 bases between them. The CDR3 consists of 12 residues. CDR1 and CDR2 (germline): SGHDT, YYEEEE. The CDR3 DNA is TGTGCCAGCAGCTTCGACAGCTACGAGCAGTACTTC. The encoded protein is CASSFDSYEQYF.

This clone was observed a few times. This chain joins TRBV4-3 and TRBJ2-3; D not certain. Germline V gene data show CDR1 as LGHNA and CDR2 as YSLEER. The CDR3 is 13 amino acids. V dropped 0 bases and J dropped 4 bases, with 5 bases sitting between them. This chain's CDR3 is CASSQDYPDTQYF. Here the CDR3 DNA reads TGCGCCAGCAGCCAAGACTACCCAGATACGCAGTATTTT.

This chain uses TRBV28 with TRBJ1-5; TRBD1 agrees at 10 bases. CDR3 size: 15 residues. V shed 8 bases, J shed 6 bases, and the junction held 10 bases outside the gene matches. Germline assignment: CDR1 MDHEN and CDR2 SYDVKM. CDR3 DNA: TGTGCCAGCGATAACCGGGACAGGGGAACTCAGCCCCAGCATTTT. It specifies CASDNRDRGTQPQHF.

The chain employs TRBV2 and TRBJ2-2; no clear D. Germline V gene sequence: CDR1 SNHLY, CDR2 FYNNEI. Trimming took off 3 bases at V and 3 bases at J, with 11 bases between the two ends. The length of the CDR3 is 15 residues. The CDR3 protein is CASSESAAYTGELFF. The CDR3 DNA reads as TGTGCCAGCAGTGAGTCGGCGGCCTACACCGGGGAGCTGTTTTTT.

The chain's CDR3 is CASSYGTGGANVLTF. In DNA form, the CDR3 reads TGTGCCAGCAGTTACGGGACAGGTGGGGCCAACGTCCTGACTTTC. V and J are TRBV6-5 and TRBJ2-6; 8 nucleotides match TRBD1. Per germline, CDR1 MNHEY and CDR2 SVGAGI. V shed 2 bases and J 3 bases; nucleotides not matched to a gene: 0. The CDR3 length is 15 residues.

J is TRBJ1-1 and V is TRBV11-2, with unresolved D. The V end was cut by 1 base, the J end by 1 base, with 4 bases between. This CDR3 region has 13 residues. Looked up from germline, CDR1 is SGHAT and CDR2 is FQNNGV. The CDR3 DNA follows: TGTGCCAGCAGCTTAGGGCAGAACACTGAAGCTTTCTTT. As protein: CASSLGQNTEAFF.

The chain is built from TRBV6-5 and TRBJ1-2; 7 bases map to TRBD1. J was trimmed by 0 bases and V by 5 bases; bases with no gene match: 6. CDR3 size: 15 residues. The germline V gene encodes CDR1 MNHEY and CDR2 SVGAGI. The CDR3 spells CASSRDRSTNYGYTF. The CDR3 region has the DNA TGTGCCAGCAGTCGGGACAGATCTACTAACTATGGCTACACCTTC.

This CDR3 is CASSPGGRQYF. Written as DNA, the CDR3 is TGTGCCAGCAGCCCAGGGGGGCGGCAGTACTTC. This chain connects TRBV7-2 to TRBJ2-7, with a tentative D call TRBD1 (7 bases). Trimming cost V 5 bases and J 9 bases, with 11 bases left between them. The CDR3 is 11 residues long. CDR1 and CDR2 (germline): SGHTA, FQGNSA.

J is TRBJ1-4 and V is TRBV5-1; the match to TRBD1 covers 9 bases. The V and J ends lost 3 bases and 4 bases, in that order; junction bases with no gene match: 1. CDR1 is SGHRS, CDR2 YFSETQ, per germline. The CDR3 has 14 residues. CDR3 sequence reads: CASSSTGGNEKLFF. The CDR3 DNA reads as TGCGCCAGCAGCTCGACAGGGGGTAATGAAAAACTGTTTTTT.

The chain employs TRBV28 and TRBJ1-2; possible D gene TRBD1, 5 bases. Per germline, CDR1 MDHEN and CDR2 SYDVKM. Trimming shortened V by 6 bases and J by 8 bases, and 13 bases separated the two germline ends. The CDR3 is 12 amino acids. In DNA, the CDR3 is TGTGCCAGCAGACTGACAGCGGGGGGCTACACCTTC. This encodes CASRLTAGGYTF.

The chain links TRBV6-5 to TRBJ2-7; 9 bases agree with TRBD1. The junction had 8 bases not matched to a gene; V was cut back by 5 bases and J by 3 bases. Germline assignment: CDR1 MNHEY and CDR2 SVGAGI. The CDR3 loop spans 15 amino acids. In DNA, the CDR3 is TGTGCCAGCAGTCGTACTACAGGGGGCGACTACGAGCAGTACTTC. Its translation: CASSRTTGGDYEQYF.

The rearrangement links TRBV6-5 to TRBJ1-5; D remains unclear. V was clipped by 7 bases and J by 1 base, with 11 bases between them. The CDR3 contains 14 residues. Germline-derived CDR1 and CDR2 are MNHEY and SVGAGI. CDR3 region: CASKETESNQPQHF. In nucleotides, the CDR3 is TGTGCCAGCAAGGAGACGGAAAGCAATCAGCCCCAGCATTTT.